Following are 16 T cell receptor beta chains from one sample sequenced in a study of blood T cell repertoires in COVID-19 (dated by TCRdb to the early 2020s). Libraries were prepared through the immunoSEQ multiplex PCR assay. The immuneACCESS repertoire file appears here via TCRdb, limited to in-frame rearrangements. These files lack a portion of the clones; in checked studies, under half of the deficit traces to unresolved V genes, and the cause of the others is not known. The sample records over 100,000 clones, around 83% of which are singletons. Roughly 7.7% of the sample rests with the top ten. The material sequenced was peripheral blood. These receptors all stem from a woman over 75 with active or convalescent COVID-19.

The V gene is TRBV5-1, the J gene TRBJ2-1, with TRBD2 identical over 14 bases. J was trimmed by 8 bases and V by 5 bases; bases with no gene match: 9. CDR3 length equals 16 residues. Per germline, CDR1 SGHRS and CDR2 YFSETQ. CDR3 in amino acids: CASSGTSGRFGDEQFF. The CDR3 DNA reads as TGCGCCAGCAGTGGGACTAGCGGGAGATTTGGGGATGAGCAGTTCTTC.

This chain links TRBV9 with TRBJ2-3, with 7 bases fitting TRBD2. CDR3 length: 14 amino acids. The junction had 7 bases not matched to a gene; V was cut back by 5 bases and J by 4 bases. Per the germline V gene, CDR1 is SGDLS and CDR2 is YYNGEE. This CDR3 reads CASSTSGASDTQYF. The CDR3 nucleotides read TGTGCCAGCAGTACGAGCGGGGCGTCAGATACGCAGTATTTT. Full variable domain (rest looked up from reference TRBV9 and TRBJ2-3): DSGVTQTPKHLITATGQRVTLRCSPRSGDLSVYWYQQSLDQGLQFLIQYYNGEERAKGNILERFSAQQFPDLHSELNLSSLELGDSALYFCASSTSGASDTQYFGPGTRLTVL.

This clone occurred a few times. This specimen includes other DNA sequences encoding the same CDR3. V is TRBV28 and J is TRBJ2-1; 7 positions match TRBD2. The germline gives CDR1 MDHEN, CDR2 SYDVKM. The ends lost 8 bases at V and 4 bases at J; junction bases unmatched: 5. CDR3 size: 13 residues. The CDR3 bases are TGTGCCAGCTCGCGCGGGGGTTACAATGAGCAGTTCTTC. It specifies CASSRGGYNEQFF. Using reference TRBV28 and TRBJ2-1 for the parts outside the CDR3, the full variable domain is DVKVTQSSRYLVKRTGEKVFLECVQDMDHENMFWYRQDPGLGLRLIYFSYDVKMKEKGDIPEGYSVSREKKERFSLILESASTNQTSMYLCASSRGGYNEQFFGPGTRLTVL.

V gene TRBV7-9 combines with J gene TRBJ1-3; TRBD1 might be the D (6 bases). The CDR3 has 15 residues. CDR1 is SEHNR and CDR2 is FQNEAQ in the germline V gene (reference sequence). The V end lost 5 bases, the J end lost 0 bases, and 11 bases lay between the germline ends. The CDR3 bases are TGTGCCAGCAGCCCAGGACAGAGCTCTGGAAACACCATATATTTT. The encoded protein is CASSPGQSSGNTIYF.

V gene TRBV11-2 combines with J gene TRBJ2-3; D unclear. The germline gives CDR1 SGHAT, CDR2 FQNNGV. The CDR3 extends over 13 amino acids. The germline V and J ends were trimmed by 4 bases and 2 bases, with 7 bases remaining between them. The CDR3 loop is CASSSYITDTQYF. CDR3 sequence (DNA): TGTGCCAGCAGCTCGTACATCACAGATACGCAGTATTTT.

This clone has a handful of counts. This chain links TRBV4-2 with TRBJ2-1; 8 bases align to TRBD2. Trimming at V came to 0 bases and at J to 7 bases, leaving 11 bases not matched to a gene. Germline assignment: CDR1 LGHNA and CDR2 YNFKEQ. CDR3 length: 17 residues. The CDR3 DNA is TGTGCCAGCAGCCAAGATCCGAAGCGGGAGAGAATGAATGAGCAGTTCTTC. Its protein product is CASSQDPKRERMNEQFF.

In DNA, the CDR3 is TGTGCCAGCAGGCTGTCCAGGACAGGGAGTAACGAGCAGTACTTC. Protein product: CASRLSRTGSNEQYF. V and J are TRBV2 and TRBJ2-7; 8 bases match TRBD1. CDR1 SNHLY and CDR2 FYNNEI come from the germline V gene. The CDR3 has 15 residues. The J segment lost 5 bases and the V segment lost 6 bases, leaving 12 bases of the junction unmatched.

The V and J genes are TRBV18 and TRBJ2-7, with a weak D call TRBD1 (6 bases). The V gene lost 0 bases and the J gene lost 4 bases, with 13 bases spanning the gap. Germline CDR1 reads KGHSH; CDR2 reads LQKENI. The CDR3 spans 15 residues. The CDR3 region is CASSPPHDRLYEQYF. The CDR3 DNA sequence: TGTGCCAGCTCACCACCCCATGACAGGCTTTACGAGCAGTACTTC. The whole variable domain, filled in from reference TRBV18 and TRBJ2-7, reads NAGVMQNPRHLVRRRGQEARLRCSPMKGHSHVYWYRQLPEEGLKFMVYLQKENIIDESGMPKERFSAEFPKEGPSILRIQQVVRGDSAAYFCASSPPHDRLYEQYFGPGTRLTVT.

The V call is TRBV7-3, the J call TRBJ2-3, with a weak D call TRBD2 (6 bases). Germline CDR1 SGHTA, CDR2 FQGTGA. This CDR3 contains 17 residues. V was trimmed by 5 bases and J by 0 bases, leaving 18 bases between them. The CDR3, as DNA: TGTGCCAGCAGCCCCCAGCGGGCTGTACGAAGCACAGATACGCAGTATTTT. Translation gives CASSPQRAVRSTDTQYF.

The chain joins TRBV5-1 to TRBJ2-3; maybe TRBD1 (6 bases). Germline loops: CDR1 SGHRS, CDR2 YFSETQ. CDR3 length equals 15 residues. The ends were cut back, 2 bases at V and 0 bases at J, with 10 bases in the middle. Here the CDR3 DNA reads TGCGCCAGCAGCTTAGGGGGAAAGAGCACAGATACGCAGTATTTT. This sequence encodes CASSLGGKSTDTQYF.

The genes are TRBV7-9 and TRBJ2-6; a weak D match, TRBD1 (6 bases). The CDR3 loop spans 16 amino acids. V lost 5 bases to trimming and J lost 0 bases, with 11 bases between them. Germline lookup yields CDR1 SEHNR and CDR2 FQNEAQ (reference sequence). The CDR3 DNA sequence: TGTGCCAGCAGCCAAATCAGGGGCTCTGGGGCCAACGTCCTGACTTTC. It specifies CASSQIRGSGANVLTF.

This clone appeared a few times. The chain carries TRBV6-5 and TRBJ1-2; D call uncertain. Germline CDR1 MNHEY, CDR2 SVGAGI. Trimming took 0 bases from V and 8 from J, leaving 16 bases between them. The CDR3 consists of 15 residues. This chain's CDR3 is CASSYSTGSLRGYTF. CDR3 in DNA: TGTGCCAGCAGTTACTCGACTGGGTCGCTGAGGGGCTACACCTTC.

This chain uses TRBV9 with TRBJ1-1; TRBD1 matches at 7 bases. V lost 4 bases to trimming and J lost 0 bases; unmatched junction nucleotides: 15. CDR3 length equals 18 residues. Per the germline V gene, CDR1 is SGDLS and CDR2 is YYNGEE. The chain's CDR3 is CASSPTGTEVHMNTEAFF. The CDR3 DNA reads as TGTGCCAGCAGCCCAACAGGGACAGAAGTACACATGAACACTGAAGCTTTCTTT.

V and J are TRBV2 and TRBJ2-7, with 9 bases aligning to TRBD1. Trimming took 8 bases from V and 0 from J; bases not matched to a gene: 2. The CDR3 has 13 amino acids. Germline CDR1 is SNHLY and CDR2 is FYNNEI. CDR3 amino acids: CASRDRASYEQYF. In DNA, the CDR3 is TGTGCCAGCCGGGACAGGGCCTCCTACGAGCAGTACTTC.

The gene calls are TRBV6-5 and TRBJ1-6; 7 bases agree with TRBD1. The CDR3 covers 13 residues. Trimming took 8 bases from V and 11 from J; bases not matched to a gene: 9. Per the germline V gene, CDR1 is MNHEY and CDR2 is SVGAGI. CDR3 DNA sequence: TGTGCCAGCTATCCGGGACAGAGGACACCCCTCCACTTT. Its protein product is CASYPGQRTPLHF.

This chain links TRBV24-1 with TRBJ2-5, with 11 bases aligning to TRBD1. Germline CDR1 KGHDR, CDR2 SFDVKD. Germline trimming cut 6 bases from V and 4 bases from J; bases unmatched to any gene: 12. The CDR3 extends over 17 amino acids. This CDR3 is CATSSDTDRGLRETQYF. CDR3 coding DNA: TGTGCCACCAGTTCAGACACGGACAGGGGGCTTAGAGAGACCCAGTACTTC.